This entry features one TCR beta chain sequence. The antigen remains undetermined. This specimen comes from a study of cytomegalovirus exposure and HLA in healthy donors. Study outcomes and limitations: As a later analysis showed, several of the most significant clusters appeared to be linked to common viral pathogens. Whilst most TCR sequences proved rare, a subset of public TCRs occurred across many donors. Some TCR beta chains (164 of them) were listed as cytomegalovirus-associated.

The CDR3 has 12 amino acids. V was clipped by 3 bases and J by 4 bases; unmatched bases: 0. Germline assignment: CDR1 KGHSH and CDR2 LQKENI. Donors showed nominal health when sampled, although they likely had unrecorded immune exposures. The PCR made use of 60 Vbeta and 13 Jbeta primers. The assay was immunoSEQ multiplex PCR, and TCRdb's table has in-frame clones only and misses some. The data contain just over 150,000 clones, about 85% of them singletons. The sample was PBMCs. V is TRBV18 and J is TRBJ2-7, with 7 bases that match TRBD2. The clonotype originates from a male donor in good health and CMV-seropositive. This CDR3 is CASSPGRYEQYF. The CDR3 DNA reads TGTGCCAGCTCACCCGGGAGGTACGAGCAGTACTTC.